This T cell receptor beta chain came from a study of T-cell memory formation after mild COVID-19. Germline CDR1 MNHEY, CDR2 SVGAGI. The CDR3 covers 13 residues. The V and J ends lost 3 bases and 7 bases respectively, with 12 bases between them. TCR alpha and TCR beta cDNA libraries with sample barcodes and UMIs came from 5'RACE using constant-segment primers. Each CDR3 protein gets one entry after TCRdb re-called the 5' RACE reads with MiXCR. The data contain 430,000 or so distinct CDR3 sequences, around a quarter of them singletons. Study results and limitations: Clones that got smaller from day 15 to 85 had even CD4/CD8, while clones growing later tipped toward CD4+. Within pre-infection memory, some responding clones were found, suggesting cross-reactive memory joined.

With respect to this clonotype: The antigen remains undetermined.

This TCR was sampled from an adult woman who had mild COVID-19 (a few samples of this study predate the infection). Cell type and time point are not known. The sequenced sample was PBMCs or a T cell subset sorted from them (not recorded which). The V gene is TRBV6-5, the J gene TRBJ1-2; D is uncertain. CDR3 bases: TGTGCCAGCAGTTATGGGAGCCTGGGTGGCTACACCTTC. Encoded protein: CASSYGSLGGYTF.